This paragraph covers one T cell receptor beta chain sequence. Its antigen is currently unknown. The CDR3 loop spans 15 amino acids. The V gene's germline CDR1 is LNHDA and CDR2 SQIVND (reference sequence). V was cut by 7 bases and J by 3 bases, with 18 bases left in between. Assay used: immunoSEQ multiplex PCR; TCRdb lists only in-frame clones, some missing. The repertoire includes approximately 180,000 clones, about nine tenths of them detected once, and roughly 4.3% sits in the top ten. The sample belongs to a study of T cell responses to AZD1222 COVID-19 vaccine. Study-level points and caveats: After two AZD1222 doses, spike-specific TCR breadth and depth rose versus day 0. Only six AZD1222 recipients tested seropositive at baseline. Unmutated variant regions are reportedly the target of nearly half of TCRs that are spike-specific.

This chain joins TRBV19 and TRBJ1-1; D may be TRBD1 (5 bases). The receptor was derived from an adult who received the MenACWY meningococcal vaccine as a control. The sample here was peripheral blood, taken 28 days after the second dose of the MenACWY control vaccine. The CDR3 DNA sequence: TGTGCCAGTACTGGGACCCCGTCGGCGTACACTGAAGCTTTCTTT. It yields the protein CASTGTPSAYTEAFF. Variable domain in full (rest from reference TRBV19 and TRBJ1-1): DGGITQSPKYLFRKEGQNVTLSCEQNLNHDAMYWYRQDPGQGLRLIYYSQIVNDFQKGDIAEGYSVSREKKESFPLTVTSAQKNPTAFYLCASTGTPSAYTEAFFGQGTRLTVV.